One and the same sample provided the 27 T cell receptor beta chains below, sequenced in a study of cytomegalovirus exposure and HLA in healthy donors. It was with 60 Vbeta and 13 Jbeta primers that the PCR ran. The table came from immunoSEQ multiplex PCR; TCRdb's copy has only in-frame clones and leaves some out. Of about 110,000 clones in the sample, approximately 76% were seen once. Specimen: PBMCs. The source is a woman between 45 and 65 years old in good health and CMV-seropositive.

The chain has TRBV14 and TRBJ2-7, with no clear D. Trimming stripped 3 bases from V and 3 bases from J, with 9 bases between. Per the germline V gene, CDR1 is SGHDN and CDR2 is FVKESK. The CDR3 runs to 13 residues. The CDR3 nucleotides read TGTGCCAGCAGCCACTACGACAACTACGAGCAGTACTTC. Protein sequence: CASSHYDNYEQYF. The entire variable domain, with the rest obtained from reference TRBV14 and TRBJ2-7, is as follows: EAGVTQFPSHSVIEKGQTVTLRCDPISGHDNLYWYRRVMGKEIKFLLHFVKESKQDESGMPNNRFLAERTGGTYSTLKVQPAELEDSGVYFCASSHYDNYEQYFGPGTRLTVT.

The chain combines TRBV18 with TRBJ1-6; 11 positions match TRBD1. J gave up 7 bases and V 3 bases, and 8 bases lay outside the gene matches. The V gene's germline CDR1 is KGHSH and CDR2 LQKENI. CDR3 length: 17 amino acids. In nucleotides, the CDR3 is TGTGCCAGCTCACCGGGGACAGGGGGAGACGGGAATTCACCCCTCCACTTT. As protein: CASSPGTGGDGNSPLHF. The whole variable domain, filled in from reference TRBV18 and TRBJ1-6, reads NAGVMQNPRHLVRRRGQEARLRCSPMKGHSHVYWYRQLPEEGLKFMVYLQKENIIDESGMPKERFSAEFPKEGPSILRIQQVVRGDSAAYFCASSPGTGGDGNSPLHFGNGTRLTVT.

J is TRBJ2-5 and V is TRBV4-3; D is ambiguous. The germline CDR1 and CDR2 sequences are LGHNA and YSLEER. With 0 bases removed from V and 0 bases from J, the gap between germline ends came to 14 bases. The CDR3 consists of 17 residues. The CDR3 sequence is CASSQDLVEDYQETQYF. The CDR3 bases are TGCGCCAGCAGCCAAGATCTGGTAGAGGATTACCAAGAGACCCAGTACTTC.

The gene calls are TRBV5-1 and TRBJ2-7; 8 bases agree with TRBD2. With V trimmed by 0 bases and J by 4 bases, 15 bases remained unmatched. Per germline, CDR1 SGHRS and CDR2 YFSETQ. The CDR3 has 18 amino acids. The CDR3: CASSLGPQEAGALYEQYF. The DNA of the CDR3 is TGCGCCAGCAGCTTGGGGCCACAGGAAGCGGGGGCCTTATACGAGCAGTACTTC. Drawing the rest from reference TRBV5-1 and TRBJ2-7, the complete variable domain is KAGVTQTPRYLIKTRGQQVTLSCSPISGHRSVSWYQQTPGQGLQFLFEYFSETQRNKGNFPGRFSGRQFSNSRSEMNVSTLELGDSALYLCASSLGPQEAGALYEQYFGPGTRLTVT.

The chain joins TRBV5-1 to TRBJ2-7, with D possibly being TRBD1 (6 bases). Germline V lookup: CDR1 SGHRS, CDR2 YFSETQ. The CDR3 spans 14 residues. V was clipped by 4 bases and J by 2 bases, with 13 bases between them. CDR3 bases: TGCGCCAGCAGCCCCCAGGGGAGTACCTACGAGCAGTACTTC. It yields the protein CASSPQGSTYEQYF.

Regarding this clone: The junction departs from the called germline gene at one end, perhaps through a read error. This sequence joins TRBV7-9 and TRBJ2-7; 8 bases match TRBD1. Looked up from germline, CDR1 is SEHNR and CDR2 is FQNEAQ (reference sequence). The CDR3 extends over 14 amino acids. The CDR3 DNA reads TGTTCCAGCAGCCCGACGACAGGGGCCTACGAGCAGTACTTC. Encoded protein: CSSSPTTGAYEQYF.

The V call is TRBV5-6, the J call TRBJ2-7; D is ambiguous. V gave up 4 bases and J gave up 5 bases, with 13 bases separating them. Germline CDR1 SGHDT, CDR2 YYEEEE. This CDR3 is 13 amino acids long. CDR3 DNA sequence: TGTGCCAGCAGCCGAGATCTAACCAACGAGCAGTACTTC. Amino acid sequence: CASSRDLTNEQYF.

This clone has a handful of counts. This sequence joins TRBV12-5 and TRBJ1-6; possible D gene TRBD1, 6 bases. Germline V gene data show CDR1 as LGHNT and CDR2 as FRNRAP. The CDR3 consists of 17 residues. V was shortened by 1 base and J by 4 bases, with 14 bases between the two germline ends. In DNA, the CDR3 is TGTGCTAGTGGTTTGGAGATGGGGGGGCGTTATAATTCACCCCTCCACTTT. This sequence encodes CASGLEMGGRYNSPLHF.

The chain couples TRBV5-1 to TRBJ1-1, with 11 bases that match TRBD1. With 4 bases clipped from V and 4 bases from J, the junction kept 3 bases outside the gene matches. Germline values: CDR1 SGHRS, CDR2 YFSETQ. The CDR3 extends over 14 amino acids. The CDR3, as DNA: TGCGCCAGCAGCGCCGGGACAGGGGGCACTGAAGCTTTCTTT. Protein: CASSAGTGGTEAFF.

This chain uses TRBV19 with TRBJ1-5; D is unresolved. Trimming stripped 5 bases from V and 6 bases from J, with 14 bases between. The CDR3 length is 14 residues. Germline values: CDR1 LNHDA, CDR2 SQIVND (reference sequence). The CDR3 here is CASSSITKSQPQHF. CDR3 DNA: TGTGCCAGTAGTTCGATAACGAAGAGTCAGCCCCAGCATTTT.

This clone was seen a handful of times. This chain joins TRBV6-6 and TRBJ2-2; 10 bases agree with TRBD2. Germline V lookup: CDR1 MNHNY, CDR2 SVGAGI (reference sequence). The CDR3 has 16 residues. J gave up 4 bases and V 4 bases, and 6 bases lay outside the gene matches. DNA of the CDR3: TGTGCCAGCAGTTCCGAAGCGGGAGGGACCACCGGGGAGCTGTTTTTT. Encoded protein: CASSSEAGGTTGELFF.

The genes are TRBV25-1 and TRBJ2-7, with TRBD1 matching 7 bases. J was trimmed by 3 bases and V by 3 bases; bases with no gene match: 5. This CDR3 contains 14 residues. Germline-derived CDR1 and CDR2 are MGHDK and SYGVNS. In DNA form, the CDR3 reads TGTGCCAGCAGTGACTCGAGGGGGCTCTACGAGCAGTACTTC. Translation: CASSDSRGLYEQYF.

The V call is TRBV5-1, the J call TRBJ1-1; D perhaps matches TRBD1 (6 bases). The germline gives CDR1 SGHRS, CDR2 YFSETQ. V gave up 4 bases and J gave up 3 bases, with 10 bases separating them. CDR3 length: 13 amino acids. The CDR3 region has the DNA TGCGCCAGCAGCGTACAGGGTGACACTGAAGCTTTCTTT. This codes for CASSVQGDTEAFF.

Of note for this clone: An end of the junction does not agree with germline; a read error may underlie this. J is TRBJ2-7 and V is TRBV27; weak D call: TRBD1 (6 bases). CDR3 length equals 13 residues. Germline V gene data show CDR1 as MNHEY and CDR2 as SMNVEV (reference sequence). Here the CDR3 DNA reads TGTGCCAGCAGTTTCTCCATGACAGGAGGTTATGTATTC. Protein: CASSFSMTGGYVF.

The chain combines TRBV6-6 with TRBJ2-1; possible D gene TRBD1, 5 bases. Germline-derived CDR1 and CDR2 are MNHNY and SVGAGI (reference sequence). V dropped 1 base and J dropped 7 bases, with 11 bases sitting between them. The CDR3 runs 14 residues. The CDR3 nucleotides are TGTGCCAGCAGTTACTTAACAGGTCCTAATGAGCAGTTCTTC. As protein: CASSYLTGPNEQFF.

V usage is TRBV29-1 and J usage is TRBJ2-2; 10 bases match TRBD2. Germline trimming cut 4 bases from V and 1 base from J; bases unmatched to any gene: 6. Germline values: CDR1 SQVTM, CDR2 ANQGSEA. This CDR3 region has 16 residues. CDR3: CSVGSGGAGNTGELFF. DNA for the CDR3: TGCAGCGTTGGCAGCGGGGGGGCCGGGAACACCGGGGAGCTGTTTTTT.

The gene calls are TRBV7-9 and TRBJ2-5; TRBD2 matches at 10 bases. The J call may be in error: the DNA end matches TRBJ2-7 better. The CDR3 is made up of 15 amino acids. From germline, CDR1 is SEHNR and CDR2 FQNEAQ (reference sequence). CDR3 sequence: CASSSSGLAVYEQYF. The CDR3 bases are TGTGCCAGCAGCTCCTCCGGACTAGCGGTCTACGAGCAGTACTTC.

On this clone: The same CDR3 can be traced to other DNA sequences in this sample. This rearrangement joins TRBV7-9 to TRBJ2-3, with D perhaps matching TRBD2 (6 bases). Trimming shortened V by 4 bases and J by 9 bases, and 8 bases separated the two germline ends. Germline V CDR1 and CDR2: SEHNR, FQNEAQ (reference sequence). There are 11 residues in the CDR3. CDR3 sequence (DNA): TGTGCCAGCAGCTCCCGGGAGACGCAGTATTTT. Translated: CASSSRETQYF. Full variable domain (rest looked up from reference TRBV7-9 and TRBJ2-3): DTGVSQNPRHKITKRGQNVTFRCDPISEHNRLYWYRQTLGQGPEFLTYFQNEAQLEKSRLLSDRFSAERPKGSFSTLEIQRTEQGDSAMYLCASSSRETQYFGPGTRLTVL.

The rearrangement uses TRBV4-1 and TRBJ2-5; D remains unclear. The germline V gene encodes CDR1 MGHRA and CDR2 YSYEKL. The CDR3 is 13 amino acids. Trimming removed 2 bases from V and 4 bases from J, with 8 bases in between. The CDR3 DNA is TGCGCCAGCAGCCAAAGCTACTTAGAGACCCAGTACTTC. Residues: CASSQSYLETQYF.

This rearrangement joins TRBV7-2 to TRBJ1-2; 7 bases line up with TRBD1. In germline, CDR1 is SGHTA, CDR2 FQGNSA. J lost 2 bases, V lost 1 base, and 10 bases had no gene match. The CDR3 totals 17 residues. CDR3 sequence: CASSLGVDRPSNYGYTF. The CDR3 DNA reads as TGTGCCAGCAGCTTAGGCGTGGACAGGCCATCCAACTATGGCTACACCTTC.

In its sample, this clone was seen once. The chain couples TRBV11-2 to TRBJ1-1, with TRBD1 matching over 8 bases. The V segment lost 5 bases and the J segment 5 bases; nucleotides outside the gene matches: 10. This CDR3 has 15 residues. Germline assignment: CDR1 SGHAT and CDR2 FQNNGV. The CDR3 sequence: CASSGPGQVGTEAFF. DNA for the CDR3: TGTGCCAGCAGCGGACCGGGACAGGTGGGGACTGAAGCTTTCTTT.

The rearrangement links TRBV5-1 to TRBJ2-1; 10 nucleotides agree with TRBD2. This CDR3 contains 22 residues. Germline CDR1 is SGHRS and CDR2 is YFSETQ. The junction had 22 bases not matched to a gene; V was cut back by 0 bases and J by 4 bases. The CDR3 sequence is CASSLDTPGTLRSGGVYNEQFF. As DNA, the CDR3 is TGCGCCAGCAGCTTGGACACTCCCGGGACGCTTAGGAGCGGGGGGGTATACAATGAGCAGTTCTTC.

This clone was observed once. The chain has TRBV9 and TRBJ2-3, with 7 nucleotides matching TRBD1. This CDR3 has 14 residues. The junction had 0 bases not matched to a gene; V was cut back by 2 bases and J by 0 bases. Germline V gives CDR1 SGDLS, CDR2 YYNGEE. This CDR3 reads CASSVDRSTDTQYF. For the CDR3, the DNA is TGTGCCAGCAGCGTGGACAGGAGCACAGATACGCAGTATTTT.

This chain uses TRBV5-4 with TRBJ2-3; 7 bases match TRBD2. With 4 bases clipped from V and 0 bases from J, the junction kept 8 bases outside the gene matches. The CDR3 has 16 residues. The germline V gene has CDR1 SGHNT and CDR2 YYREEE (reference sequence). For the CDR3, the DNA is TGTGCCAGCAGCCCGGGGGGTAGCGGCAGCACAGATACGCAGTATTTT. Translating gives CASSPGGSGSTDTQYF.

This chain connects TRBV6-1 to TRBJ1-2; D perhaps matches TRBD1 (5 bases). The ends were cut back, 11 bases at V and 5 bases at J, with 12 bases in the middle. This CDR3 comprises 11 residues. Germline lookup yields CDR1 MNHNS and CDR2 SASEGT. Here the CDR3 DNA reads TGTGCCGAGAACGGGGGATATGGCTACACCTTC. It is translated as CAENGGYGYTF.

Concerning this clone itself: Sequence at one end of the junction differs from germline and may be a read error. Here the CDR3 DNA reads TGTTCCAGCAGCCCCTACAGGGATAGCACAGATACGCAGTATTTT. Amino acid sequence: CSSSPYRDSTDTQYF. This chain uses TRBV7-9 with TRBJ2-3; TRBD1 is a possible D gene (6 bases). The CDR3 is made up of 15 amino acids. Germline-derived CDR1 and CDR2 are SEHNR and FQNEAQ (reference sequence).

This clone was seen only a few times. The CDR3 loop reads CASSLGPSGGATDTQYF. The CDR3 nucleotides are TGTGCCAGCAGCTTAGGGCCTAGCGGGGGGGCCACAGATACGCAGTATTTT. This rearrangement joins TRBV13 to TRBJ2-3; 12 bases map to TRBD2. The ends lost 0 bases at V and 2 bases at J; junction bases unmatched: 3. This CDR3 contains 17 residues. Germline loops: CDR1 PRHDT, CDR2 FYEKMQ (reference sequence).